This TCR beta chain emerged from a study of T-cell memory formation after mild COVID-19. A 5'RACE reaction primed in the constant segment made cDNA libraries of TCR alpha and TCR beta, and these carried sample barcodes and UMIs. TCRdb processed the 5' RACE reads anew with MiXCR; each CDR3 protein has one entry. The sample holds over 350,000 distinct CDR3 sequences, more than 15% seen once. Germline V lookup: CDR1 LNHDA, CDR2 SQIVND (reference sequence). V was clipped by 6 bases and J by 0 bases, with 8 bases between them. The CDR3 runs to 13 residues. This clonotype was found a few times. V is TRBV19 and J is TRBJ1-1; D gene uncertain. This TCR came from a man younger than 35 who had mild COVID-19 (a few samples of this study predate the infection). Cell type and time point are not known. Sequenced input: PBMCs or a T cell subset sorted from them (not recorded which). CDR3 protein: CASSDGLNTEAFF. The CDR3 nucleotides are TGTGCCAGTAGCGACGGACTGAACACTGAAGCTTTCTTT.